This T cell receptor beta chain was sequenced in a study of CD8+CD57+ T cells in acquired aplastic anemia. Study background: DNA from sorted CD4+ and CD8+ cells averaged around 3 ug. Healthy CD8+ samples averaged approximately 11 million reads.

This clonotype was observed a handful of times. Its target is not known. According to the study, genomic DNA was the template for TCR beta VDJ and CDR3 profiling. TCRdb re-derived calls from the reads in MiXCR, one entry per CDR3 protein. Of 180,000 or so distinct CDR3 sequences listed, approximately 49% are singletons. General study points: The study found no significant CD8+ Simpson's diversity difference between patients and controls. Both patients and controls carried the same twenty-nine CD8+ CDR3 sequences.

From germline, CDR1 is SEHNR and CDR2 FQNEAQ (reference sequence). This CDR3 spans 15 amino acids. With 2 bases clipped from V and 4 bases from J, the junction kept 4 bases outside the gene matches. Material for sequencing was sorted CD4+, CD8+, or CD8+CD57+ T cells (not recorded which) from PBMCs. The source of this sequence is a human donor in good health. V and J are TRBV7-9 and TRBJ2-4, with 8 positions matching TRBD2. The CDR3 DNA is TGTGCCAGCAGCTTACCAGCGGGAGTGAAAAACATTCAGTACTTC. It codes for CASSLPAGVKNIQYF.